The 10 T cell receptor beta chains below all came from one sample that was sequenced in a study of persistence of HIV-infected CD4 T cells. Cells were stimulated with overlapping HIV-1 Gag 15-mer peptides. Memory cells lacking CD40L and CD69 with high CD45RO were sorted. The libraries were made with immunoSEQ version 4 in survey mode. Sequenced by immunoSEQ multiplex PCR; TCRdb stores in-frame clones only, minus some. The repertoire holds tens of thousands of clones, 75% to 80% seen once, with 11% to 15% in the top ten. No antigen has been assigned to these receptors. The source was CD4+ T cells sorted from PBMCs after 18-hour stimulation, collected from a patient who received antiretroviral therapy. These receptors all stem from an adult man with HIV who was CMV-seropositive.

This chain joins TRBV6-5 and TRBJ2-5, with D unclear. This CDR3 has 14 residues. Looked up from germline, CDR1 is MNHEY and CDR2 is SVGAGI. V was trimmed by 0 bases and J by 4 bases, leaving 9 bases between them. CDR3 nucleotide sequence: TGTGCCAGCAGTTACTCGTTACACCCAGAGACCCAGTACTTC. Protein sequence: CASSYSLHPETQYF.

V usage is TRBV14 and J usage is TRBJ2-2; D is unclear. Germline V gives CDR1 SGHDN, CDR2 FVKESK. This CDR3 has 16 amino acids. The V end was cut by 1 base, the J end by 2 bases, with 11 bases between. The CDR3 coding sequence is TGTGCCAGCAGCCAAGTATCAACAGCTAACACCGGGGAGCTGTTTTTT. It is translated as CASSQVSTANTGELFF.

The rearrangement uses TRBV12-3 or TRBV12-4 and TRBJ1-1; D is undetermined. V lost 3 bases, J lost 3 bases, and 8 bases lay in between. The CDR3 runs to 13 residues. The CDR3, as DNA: TGTGCCAGCAGTTTTCTGAAGTACACTGAAGCTTTCTTT. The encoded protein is CASSFLKYTEAFF.

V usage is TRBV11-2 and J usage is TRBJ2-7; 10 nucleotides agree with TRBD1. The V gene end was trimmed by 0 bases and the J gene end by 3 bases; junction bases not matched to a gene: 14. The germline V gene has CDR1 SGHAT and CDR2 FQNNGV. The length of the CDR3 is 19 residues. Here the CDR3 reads CASSLDRPGQGRSNYEQYF. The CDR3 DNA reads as TGTGCCAGCAGCTTAGACCGCCCGGGACAGGGGCGTTCCAACTACGAGCAGTACTTC. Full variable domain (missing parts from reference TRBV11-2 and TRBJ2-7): EAGVAQSPRYKIIEKRQSVAFWCNPISGHATLYWYQQILGQGPKLLIQFQNNGVVDDSQLPKDRFSAERLKGVDSTLKIQPAKLEDSAVYLCASSLDRPGQGRSNYEQYFGPGTRLTVT.

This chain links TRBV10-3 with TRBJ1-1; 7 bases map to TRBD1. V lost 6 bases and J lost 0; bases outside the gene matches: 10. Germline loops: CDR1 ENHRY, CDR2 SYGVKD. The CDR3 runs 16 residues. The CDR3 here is CAISPGQKNLNTEAFF. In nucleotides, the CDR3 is TGTGCCATCAGCCCGGGACAGAAGAACTTGAACACTGAAGCTTTCTTT.

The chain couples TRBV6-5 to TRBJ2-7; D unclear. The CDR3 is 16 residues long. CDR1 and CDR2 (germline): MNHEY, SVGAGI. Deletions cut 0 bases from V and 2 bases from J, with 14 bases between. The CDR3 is CASSYSPTPPPYEQYF. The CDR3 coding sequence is TGTGCCAGCAGTTACTCCCCGACTCCGCCCCCCTACGAGCAGTACTTC.

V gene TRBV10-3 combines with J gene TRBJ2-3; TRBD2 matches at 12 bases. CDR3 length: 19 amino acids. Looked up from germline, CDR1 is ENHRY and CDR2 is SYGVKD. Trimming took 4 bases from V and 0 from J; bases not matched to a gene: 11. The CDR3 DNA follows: TGTGCCATCAGTGGGGCTAGCGGGAGGGCCAAACACAGCACAGATACGCAGTATTTT. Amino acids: CAISGASGRAKHSTDTQYF.

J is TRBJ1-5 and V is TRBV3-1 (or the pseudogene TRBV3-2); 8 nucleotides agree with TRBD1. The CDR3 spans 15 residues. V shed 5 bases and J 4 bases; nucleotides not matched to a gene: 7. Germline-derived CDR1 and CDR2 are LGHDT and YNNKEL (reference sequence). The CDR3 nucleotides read TGTGCCAGCAGCGCCCGGGACAGGAATAATCAGCCCCAGCATTTT. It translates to CASSARDRNNQPQHF.

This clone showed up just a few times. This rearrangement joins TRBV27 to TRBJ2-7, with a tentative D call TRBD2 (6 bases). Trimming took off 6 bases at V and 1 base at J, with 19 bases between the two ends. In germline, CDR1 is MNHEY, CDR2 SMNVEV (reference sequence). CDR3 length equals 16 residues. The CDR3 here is CASREGGVKGSYEQYF. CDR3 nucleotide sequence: TGTGCCAGCAGGGAAGGAGGGGTAAAGGGGTCCTACGAGCAGTACTTC.

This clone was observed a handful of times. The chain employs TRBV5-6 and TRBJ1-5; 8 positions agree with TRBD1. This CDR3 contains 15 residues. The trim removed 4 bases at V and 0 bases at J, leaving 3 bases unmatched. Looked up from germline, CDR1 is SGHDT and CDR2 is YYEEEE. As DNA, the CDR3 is TGTGCCAGCAGCCGACAGGGGTATAGCAATCAGCCCCAGCATTTT. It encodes CASSRQGYSNQPQHF.